What follows are 28 T cell receptor beta chains derived from one specimen sequenced in a study of blood T cell repertoires in COVID-19. Only in-frame clones appear in the TCRdb table, and some are missing; sequencing was by immunoSEQ multiplex PCR. Of about 80,000 clones listed, 80% were seen once; the top ten hold about 12%. Sequenced: peripheral blood. The source is a woman aged 40-49 years with active or convalescent COVID-19.

In DNA, the CDR3 is TGTGCCATCAGGACAGGGTTGGAGTGGGGTGAAGCTTTCTTT. This gives the protein CAIRTGLEWGEAFF. This chain links TRBV10-3 with TRBJ1-1; 7 nucleotides line up with TRBD1. Trimming cost V 6 bases and J 7 bases; bases outside gene matches: 11. CDR1 is ENHRY, CDR2 SYGVKD, per germline. The CDR3 totals 14 residues.

The CDR3 reads CASSLPRVGQGVSRTDTQYF. CDR3 DNA sequence: TGTGCCAGCAGCTTGCCCCGCGTAGGACAGGGTGTGAGCCGCACAGATACGCAGTATTTT. The rearrangement uses TRBV5-8 and TRBJ2-3; 8 positions agree with TRBD1. The CDR3 is 20 residues long. CDR1 and CDR2 from the germline V gene are SGHTS and YDEGEE. With 1 base clipped from V and 1 base from J, the junction kept 17 bases outside the gene matches.

This sequence joins TRBV6-2 or TRBV6-3 and TRBJ1-1; D possibly corresponds to TRBD1 (6 bases). CDR1 and CDR2 from the germline V gene are MNHEY and SVGEGT. V shed 2 bases and J shed 3 bases, with 7 bases lying between them. CDR3 length equals 13 residues. The CDR3 nucleotides are TGTGCCAGCAGTTACAGGACAGACACTGAAGCTTTCTTT. Protein: CASSYRTDTEAFF.

V usage is TRBV7-9 and J usage is TRBJ2-1; TRBD2 matches at 11 bases. Germline lookup yields CDR1 SEHNR and CDR2 FQNEAQ (reference sequence). CDR3 length equals 15 residues. The junction had 4 bases not matched to a gene; V was cut back by 1 base and J by 8 bases. DNA for the CDR3: TGTGCCAGCAGCTTAGGACTAGCGGGAAGGGATGAGCAGTTCTTC. Protein sequence: CASSLGLAGRDEQFF.

The CDR3 DNA reads as TGTGCCAGCAGCTTAGTGGGGCAAGAGCAGTTCTTC. It codes for CASSLVGQEQFF. The chain carries TRBV11-3 and TRBJ2-1, with D perhaps matching TRBD1 (5 bases). In germline, CDR1 is SGHNT, CDR2 YENEEA. This CDR3 region has 12 residues. V was trimmed by 1 base and J by 10 bases, leaving 8 bases between them.

J is TRBJ2-3 and V is TRBV27, with a weak D call TRBD2 (6 bases). Germline V lookup: CDR1 MNHEY, CDR2 SMNVEV (reference sequence). There are 16 residues in the CDR3. The V end lost 3 bases, the J end lost 1 base, and 14 bases lay between the germline ends. CDR3 sequence reads: CASSLSRGEGTDTQYF. The CDR3 coding sequence is TGTGCCAGCAGTTTGAGCCGCGGGGAAGGCACAGATACGCAGTATTTT.

CDR3 residues: CASTLGVGSPLHF. DNA of the CDR3: TGTGCCAGCACCCTCGGAGTAGGTTCACCCCTCCACTTT. V gene TRBV6-5 combines with J gene TRBJ1-6; D remains ambiguous. The ends were cut back, 7 bases at V and 9 bases at J, with 13 bases in the middle. CDR3 length equals 13 residues. Germline assignment: CDR1 MNHEY and CDR2 SVGAGI.

The rearrangement uses TRBV19 and TRBJ2-3; 8 bases align to TRBD2. CDR1 and CDR2 from the germline V gene are LNHDA and SQIVND (reference sequence). The CDR3 is made up of 14 amino acids. The V segment lost 3 bases and the J segment 4 bases; nucleotides outside the gene matches: 3. The CDR3 nucleotides read TGTGCCAGTAGTATGGGAGCGGGAGCAGATACGCAGTATTTT. Translated, it gives CASSMGAGADTQYF.

The chain links TRBV29-1 to TRBJ1-1; the D gene is possibly TRBD1 (6 bases). The V end was cut by 3 bases, the J end by 4 bases, with 15 bases between. Germline CDR1 reads SQVTM; CDR2 reads ANQGSEA. This CDR3 comprises 14 residues. The CDR3 bases are TGCAGCGTTGATATAGGGAGGGGGAGCACTGAAGCTTTCTTT. This encodes CSVDIGRGSTEAFF.

The J gene is TRBJ1-2, the V gene TRBV10-3; 9 bases are shared with TRBD1. The CDR3 extends over 13 amino acids. V lost 9 bases to trimming and J lost 5 bases; unmatched junction nucleotides: 7. CDR1 is ENHRY and CDR2 is SYGVKD in the germline V gene. In DNA, the CDR3 is TGTGCCATAAACCCGGGACAGGGATATGGCTACACCTTC. As protein: CAINPGQGYGYTF.

J is TRBJ2-7 and V is TRBV11-3; D might be TRBD1 (5 bases). The germline V and J ends were trimmed by 2 bases and 3 bases, with 14 bases remaining between them. The length of the CDR3 is 15 residues. Germline CDR1 is SGHNT and CDR2 is YENEEA. In nucleotides, the CDR3 is TGTGCCAGCAGCTTATCGTCAGGGTACATCTACGAGCAGTACTTC. Protein sequence: CASSLSSGYIYEQYF.

The genes are TRBV29-1 and TRBJ1-1; a possible D gene is TRBD1 (6 bases). Trimming took 8 bases from V and 2 from J, leaving 15 bases between them. This CDR3 region has 13 residues. The germline CDR1 and CDR2 sequences are SQVTM and ANQGSEA. The CDR3 here is CSTRGHSNTEAFF. DNA for the CDR3: TGCAGCACGAGGGGACACTCAAACACTGAAGCTTTCTTT.

The J gene is TRBJ2-7, the V gene TRBV4-3; TRBD1 might be the D (5 bases). Per germline, CDR1 LGHNA and CDR2 YSLEER. The CDR3 covers 15 residues. Trimming shortened V by 4 bases and J by 2 bases, and 15 bases separated the two germline ends. As DNA, the CDR3 is TGCGCCAGCAGCCCGACCCGACAGCCCCCCTACGAGCAGTACTTC. Amino acid sequence: CASSPTRQPPYEQYF.

The chain combines TRBV30 with TRBJ1-2; a possible D gene is TRBD1 (5 bases). The V end was cut by 6 bases, the J end by 0 bases, with 17 bases between. Germline V gene sequence: CDR1 GTSNPN, CDR2 SVGIG (reference sequence). The CDR3 has 15 amino acids. The CDR3, as DNA: TGTGCCTGTCCTAACGGGGGGGTAGCTAACTATGGCTACACCTTC. Protein sequence: CACPNGGVANYGYTF.

The J gene is TRBJ2-1, the V gene TRBV5-4; no clear D. The CDR3 contains 16 residues. The V gene lost 0 bases and the J gene lost 5 bases, with 15 bases spanning the gap. Germline V gene lookup returns CDR1 SGHNT and CDR2 YYREEE (reference sequence). CDR3 sequence reads: CASSLAGSLTDNEQFF. CDR3 DNA sequence: TGTGCCAGCAGCTTGGCCGGTAGTCTTACAGACAATGAGCAGTTCTTC.

This clone was observed a handful of times. The genes are TRBV19 and TRBJ2-3; maybe TRBD1 (5 bases). V lost 5 bases and J 1 base, leaving 13 bases between the germline ends. The V gene's germline CDR1 is LNHDA and CDR2 SQIVND (reference sequence). This CDR3 spans 15 amino acids. The CDR3: CASSQDRTGTDTQYF. The CDR3 DNA is TGTGCCAGTAGTCAAGACAGAACGGGCACAGATACGCAGTATTTT. The full variable domain, completed using reference TRBV19 and TRBJ2-3, is DGGITQSPKYLFRKEGQNVTLSCEQNLNHDAMYWYRQDPGQGLRLIYYSQIVNDFQKGDIAEGYSVSREKKESFPLTVTSAQKNPTAFYLCASSQDRTGTDTQYFGPGTRLTVL.

The chain recombines TRBV9 with TRBJ1-5, with 8 bases matching TRBD1. Germline CDR1 is SGDLS and CDR2 is YYNGEE. The CDR3 is 13 amino acids. V lost 7 bases, J lost 0 bases, and 0 bases stayed unmatched. For the CDR3, the DNA is TGTGCCAGCGGACAGGGTAGCAATCAGCCCCAGCATTTT. This codes for CASGQGSNQPQHF.

In its sample, this clone was seen a few times. The DNA for the CDR3 is TGTGCCAGCAGCTCCCCGGCAGGGGAGGGGGAGCAGTACTTC. This encodes CASSSPAGEGEQYF. The chain carries TRBV7-9 and TRBJ2-7; tentative D call: TRBD2 (7 bases). The CDR3 is made up of 14 amino acids. The ends were cut back, 4 bases at V and 7 bases at J, with 17 bases in the middle. Germline V gene lookup returns CDR1 SEHNR and CDR2 FQNEAQ (reference sequence). Based on the CDR3 plus reference TRBV7-9 and TRBJ2-7, the full variable domain is DTGVSQNPRHKITKRGQNVTFRCDPISEHNRLYWYRQTLGQGPEFLTYFQNEAQLEKSRLLSDRFSAERPKGSFSTLEIQRTEQGDSAMYLCASSSPAGEGEQYFGPGTRLTVT.

The chain joins TRBV7-9 to TRBJ2-2, with 10 nucleotides matching TRBD1. This CDR3 contains 15 residues. Losses at the gene ends were 5 bases for V and 5 bases for J; bases not matched to a gene: 5. Germline values: CDR1 SEHNR, CDR2 FQNEAQ (reference sequence). The CDR3: CASSADRGRTGELFF. In nucleotides, the CDR3 is TGTGCCAGCAGCGCAGACAGGGGGCGGACCGGGGAGCTGTTTTTT.

This rearrangement joins TRBV9 to TRBJ1-2; D unresolved. Trimming stripped 0 bases from V and 5 bases from J, with 14 bases between. CDR3 length equals 15 residues. The germline V gene has CDR1 SGDLS and CDR2 YYNGEE. CDR3 nucleotides: TGTGCCAGCAGCGTAGGTAGCGTCGGAACGTATGGCTACACCTTC. Protein product: CASSVGSVGTYGYTF.

The table lists this clone with a count of one. The V call is TRBV12-3 or TRBV12-4, the J call TRBJ2-4, with D maybe TRBD1 (6 bases). The CDR3 totals 12 residues. The V gene lost 8 bases and the J gene lost 5 bases, with 10 bases spanning the gap. The CDR3 loop is CASSSGENIQYF. The CDR3, as DNA: TGTGCCAGCTCCTCAGGGGAAAACATTCAGTACTTC.

The chain employs TRBV6-5 and TRBJ2-7, with 8 nucleotides matching TRBD2. The ends lost 4 bases at V and 6 bases at J; junction bases unmatched: 11. The CDR3 is made up of 15 amino acids. Germline lookup yields CDR1 MNHEY and CDR2 SVGAGI. As DNA, the CDR3 is TGTGCCAGCAGTTCGGAACGGGGGGGCCGAGTCGAGCAGTACTTC. Amino acids: CASSSERGGRVEQYF.

This rearrangement joins TRBV18 to TRBJ1-5; 7 bases map to TRBD1. Germline-derived CDR1 and CDR2 are KGHSH and LQKENI. CDR3 length: 15 residues. The V and J ends lost 1 base and 6 bases, in that order; junction bases with no gene match: 6. The CDR3 DNA reads TGTGCCAGCTCACCACAGGGGGCGTTGGGTCAGCCCCAGCATTTT. This encodes CASSPQGALGQPQHF.

This chain links TRBV5-1 with TRBJ1-1; weak D call: TRBD1 (6 bases). V was trimmed by 4 bases and J by 2 bases, leaving 9 bases between them. CDR1 and CDR2 (germline): SGHRS, YFSETQ. The CDR3 sequence is 13 residues long. The CDR3 sequence: CASSGGQNTEAFF. DNA for the CDR3: TGCGCCAGCAGCGGGGGACAAAACACTGAAGCTTTCTTT.

The chain joins TRBV5-1 to TRBJ2-3; 8 bases match TRBD1. Trimming took 0 bases from V and 1 from J; bases not matched to a gene: 10. Germline V CDR1 and CDR2: SGHRS, YFSETQ. CDR3 length: 18 amino acids. DNA for the CDR3: TGCGCCAGCAGCTTGGCCCCCACCCAGGGGGCTGGCACAGATACGCAGTATTTT. Residues: CASSLAPTQGAGTDTQYF. Full variable domain (rest looked up from reference TRBV5-1 and TRBJ2-3): KAGVTQTPRYLIKTRGQQVTLSCSPISGHRSVSWYQQTPGQGLQFLFEYFSETQRNKGNFPGRFSGRQFSNSRSEMNVSTLELGDSALYLCASSLAPTQGAGTDTQYFGPGTRLTVL.

This chain's CDR3 is CASSLRTGYEQYF. In nucleotides, the CDR3 is TGTGCCAGCAGCTTACGGACAGGCTACGAGCAGTACTTC. The chain is built from TRBV11-3 and TRBJ2-7; 7 positions match TRBD1. Germline V lookup: CDR1 SGHNT, CDR2 YENEEA. The V gene end was trimmed by 2 bases and the J gene end by 3 bases; junction bases not matched to a gene: 1. The CDR3 consists of 13 residues.

The genes are TRBV10-2 and TRBJ2-1; the match to TRBD2 covers 8 bases. Germline V gene sequence: CDR1 WSHSY, CDR2 SAAADI. With 6 bases clipped from V and 9 bases from J, the junction kept 13 bases outside the gene matches. This CDR3 has 15 amino acids. The CDR3 loop is CASRKAGAPAGEQFF. The DNA for the CDR3 is TGCGCCAGCAGGAAAGCGGGGGCCCCGGCGGGTGAGCAGTTCTTC.

V gene TRBV3-1 (or the pseudogene TRBV3-2) combines with J gene TRBJ1-2, with 8 bases that match TRBD1. This CDR3 has 14 amino acids. J gave up 6 bases and V 2 bases, and 5 bases lay outside the gene matches. Germline-derived CDR1 and CDR2 are LGHDT and YNNKEL (reference sequence). Written as DNA, the CDR3 is TGTGCCAGCAGCCAAAAGGGACAGGTGAATGGCTACACCTTC. Protein product: CASSQKGQVNGYTF.